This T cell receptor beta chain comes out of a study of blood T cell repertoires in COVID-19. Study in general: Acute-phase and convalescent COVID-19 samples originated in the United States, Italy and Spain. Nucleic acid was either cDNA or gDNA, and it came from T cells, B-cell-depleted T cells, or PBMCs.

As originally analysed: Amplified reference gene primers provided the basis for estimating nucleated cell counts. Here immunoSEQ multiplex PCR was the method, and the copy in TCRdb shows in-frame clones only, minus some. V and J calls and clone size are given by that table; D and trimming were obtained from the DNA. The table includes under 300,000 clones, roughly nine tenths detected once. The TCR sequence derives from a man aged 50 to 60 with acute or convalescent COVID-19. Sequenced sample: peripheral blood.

This CDR3 is CASSLAGNEKLFF. For the CDR3, the DNA is TGTGCCAGCAGTTTGGCAGGCAATGAAAAACTGTTTTTT. The chain uses TRBV25-1 and TRBJ1-4; D is unresolved. The CDR3 loop spans 13 amino acids. Germline V gene data show CDR1 as MGHDK and CDR2 as SYGVNS. V lost 5 bases to trimming and J lost 5 bases, with 9 bases between them. The full variable domain, completed using reference TRBV25-1 and TRBJ1-4, is EADIYQTPRYLVIGTGKKITLECSQTMGHDKMYWYQQDPGMELHLIHYSYGVNSTEKGDLSSESTVSRIRTEHFPLTLESARPSHTSQYLCASSLAGNEKLFFGSGTQLSVL.